This T cell receptor beta chain originates from a study of Graves' ophthalmopathy and Graves' hyperthyroidism. CDR1 and CDR2 from the germline V gene are MNHEY and SVGAGI. The CDR3 contains 16 residues. Trimming took off 0 bases at V and 4 bases at J, with 15 bases between the two ends. Amplification of the TCR beta CDR3 regions used RNA transcripts (as template). The workflow started with a first-round RT-PCR run with HTBI primers and then moved on to a second-round multiplex PCR. TCRdb re-derived calls from the multiplex PCR reads in MiXCR, one entry per CDR3 protein. Of roughly 400,000 distinct CDR3 sequences in the sample, 15% were seen once. Hyperthyroidism qualified as stable when ophthalmopathy did not develop within 18 months of follow-up. Hyperthyroidism patients, all newly diagnosed, had under 2 months' duration and ages of 18 to 65.

This TCR came from a woman under 30 with stable Graves' hyperthyroidism. Sequenced material: peripheral blood. The chain joins TRBV6-5 to TRBJ1-1, with D perhaps TRBD1 (6 bases). The CDR3 here is CASSYSIVGGATEAFF. The CDR3 DNA is TGTGCCAGCAGTTACTCGATCGTAGGGGGGGCCACTGAAGCTTTCTTT.